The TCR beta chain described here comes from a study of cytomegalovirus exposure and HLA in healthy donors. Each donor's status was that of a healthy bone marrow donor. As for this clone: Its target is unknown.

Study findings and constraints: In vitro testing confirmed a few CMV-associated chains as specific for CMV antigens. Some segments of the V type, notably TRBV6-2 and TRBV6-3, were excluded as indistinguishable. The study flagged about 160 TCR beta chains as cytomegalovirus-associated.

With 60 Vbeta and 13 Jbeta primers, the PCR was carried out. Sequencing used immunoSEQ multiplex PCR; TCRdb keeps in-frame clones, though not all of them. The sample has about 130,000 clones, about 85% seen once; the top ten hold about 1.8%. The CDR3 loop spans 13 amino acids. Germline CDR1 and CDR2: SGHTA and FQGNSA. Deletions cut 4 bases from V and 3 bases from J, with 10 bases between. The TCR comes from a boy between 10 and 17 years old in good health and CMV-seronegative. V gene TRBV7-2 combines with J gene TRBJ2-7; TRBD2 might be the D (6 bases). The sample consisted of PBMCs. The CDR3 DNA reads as TGTGCCAGCAGCTACACTAGCAACTACGAGCAGTACTTC. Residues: CASSYTSNYEQYF.